The sequence of this T cell receptor beta chain was determined in a study of T-cell reconstitution after alpha-beta-depleted transplantation in children. TCRbeta library preparation incorporated unique molecular identifiers. TCRdb called the PCR reads again in MiXCR, with one record for every CDR3 protein. The sample consists of about 540,000 distinct CDR3 sequences, about 18% of them appearing once. Trimming cost V 1 base and J 5 bases, with 19 bases left between them. Germline CDR1 SGHDT, CDR2 YYEEEE. The CDR3 spans 17 residues. The origin of this receptor is a human donor who donated a stem cell graft to a child with acute lymphoblastic leukemia. The material was PBMCs from the stem cell graft donor, obtained from the stem cell graft. The genes are TRBV5-6 and TRBJ1-5; tentatively, D is TRBD1 (5 bases). CDR3 amino acids: CASSLSLGVDLYQPQHF. The CDR3 DNA is TGTGCCAGCAGCTTGAGTCTGGGGGTAGATCTCTATCAGCCCCAGCATTTT.